This T cell receptor beta chain stems from a study of molecular identifiers for immune sequencing clone quantification. Overall study findings and caveats: Whereas clones above 20 RNA copies held under 1% of naive-cell molecules, they held over 97% of effector molecules.

Sorting defined naive CD8 T cells as CD8+CD4-CCR7+CD45RA+. This clonotype was detected ten times or more. Its antigen is not identified. The bulk TCR libraries were made with methods described before and with listed TCR primers. TCRdb recomputed calls from the PCR reads with MiXCR, one row per CDR3 protein. The sample records hundreds of thousands of distinct CDR3 sequences, over 20% being singletons. The CDR3 length is 14 residues. Germline assignment: CDR1 MNHEY and CDR2 SVGAGI. V lost 6 bases to trimming and J lost 2 bases; unmatched junction nucleotides: 2. The receptor's source is a human donor in good health. Some libraries in this study had Jurkat cell RNA spiked in. This sequence joins TRBV6-5 and TRBJ2-5; 11 nucleotides line up with TRBD1. The specimen sequenced was naive CD8+ T cells from blood, with Jurkat cell RNA spiked in. Subset here: FACS-sorted CD8+CD4-CCR7+CD45RA+ naive T cells. DNA of the CDR3: TGTGCCAGCAGGGGGACAGGGGGACAAGAGACCCAGTACTTC. This codes for CASRGTGGQETQYF.